The 15 T cell receptor beta chains below were found in one sample sequenced in a study of cytomegalovirus exposure and HLA in healthy donors. Primers: 60 Vbeta forward and 13 Jbeta reverse. The data were produced by immunoSEQ multiplex PCR, yet TCRdb's version contains in-frame clones alone and is incomplete. The data contain roughly 98,000 clones, less than 65% of them singletons. The sample consisted of PBMCs. All receptors derive from a woman aged 30 to 39 in good health and CMV-seropositive.

This chain uses TRBV7-3 with TRBJ2-5, with TRBD2 identical over 8 bases. V lost 6 bases to trimming and J lost 5 bases; unmatched junction nucleotides: 8. The germline CDR1 and CDR2 sequences are SGHTA and FQGTGA. This CDR3 is 14 amino acids long. Written as DNA, the CDR3 is TGTGCCAGCAGAGAGCGGGGGAGTTCGGAGACCCAGTACTTC. It is translated as CASRERGSSETQYF. The whole variable domain, filled in from reference TRBV7-3 and TRBJ2-5, reads GAGVSQTPSNKVTEKGKYVELRCDPISGHTALYWYRQSLGQGPEFLIYFQGTGAADDSGLPNDRFFAVRPEGSVSTLKIQRTERGDSAVYLCASRERGSSETQYFGPGTRLLVL.

J is TRBJ2-3 and V is TRBV28; D might be TRBD2 (6 bases). The germline V and J ends were trimmed by 4 bases and 6 bases, with 14 bases remaining between them. The CDR3 length is 14 residues. Germline assignment: CDR1 MDHEN and CDR2 SYDVKM. As DNA, the CDR3 is TGTGCCAGCAGTTCTGCTTCCAGCGGGGATACGCAGTATTTT. Protein product: CASSSASSGDTQYF.

This clone was seen a handful of times. J is TRBJ2-5 and V is TRBV2; maybe TRBD1 (6 bases). The germline CDR1 and CDR2 sequences are SNHLY and FYNNEI. The CDR3 covers 14 residues. The germline V and J ends were trimmed by 10 bases and 4 bases, with 19 bases remaining between them. CDR3 bases: TGTGCCATCTACGGGGCAGGGGTAGGAGAGACCCAGTACTTC. This gives the protein CAIYGAGVGETQYF.

V usage is TRBV5-3 and J usage is TRBJ2-2, with D perhaps TRBD1 (5 bases). TRBV5-3 is given ORF status, its function remaining uncertain. The V end was cut by 9 bases, the J end by 5 bases, with 17 bases between. The CDR3 spans 14 residues. The CDR3 region is CATCPREETGELFF. CDR3 nucleotides: TGTGCCACCTGCCCCAGGGAAGAAACCGGGGAGCTGTTTTTT.

This sequence joins TRBV7-8 and TRBJ2-1; 9 nucleotides agree with TRBD1. The V segment lost 7 bases and the J segment 7 bases; nucleotides outside the gene matches: 8. The CDR3 consists of 14 residues. CDR1 and CDR2 (germline): SGHVS, FQNEAQ. DNA for the CDR3: TGTGCCAGCACCCAAGGGACAGGGTGGAATGAGCAGTTCTTC. It specifies CASTQGTGWNEQFF. Complete variable domain (other parts from reference TRBV7-8 and TRBJ2-1): GAGVSQSPRYKVAKRGQDVALRCDPISGHVSLFWYQQALGQGPEFLTYFQNEAQLDKSGLPSDRFFAERPEGSVSTLKIQRTQQEDSAVYLCASTQGTGWNEQFFGPGTRLTVL.

This rearrangement joins TRBV5-1 to TRBJ2-1, with 9 bases fitting TRBD2. The V and J ends lost 1 base and 5 bases, in that order; junction bases with no gene match: 4. Germline V gene sequence: CDR1 SGHRS, CDR2 YFSETQ. This CDR3 is built from 15 residues. CDR3 amino acids: CASSLSSGGHNEQFF. In DNA, the CDR3 is TGCGCCAGCAGCTTGAGTAGCGGGGGTCACAATGAGCAGTTCTTC.

The rearrangement links TRBV2 to TRBJ2-1; D remains ambiguous. The V end was cut by 4 bases, the J end by 5 bases, with 12 bases between. The germline V gene encodes CDR1 SNHLY and CDR2 FYNNEI. This CDR3 has 14 residues. The CDR3 bases are TGTGCCAGCAGTGTCCTTTTGTCCCACAATGAGCAGTTCTTC. It translates to CASSVLLSHNEQFF. The full variable domain, rest sourced from reference TRBV2 and TRBJ2-1, is EPEVTQTPSHQVTQMGQEVILRCVPISNHLYFYWYRQILGQKVEFLVSFYNNEISEKSEIFDDQFSVERPDGSNFTLKIRSTKLEDSAMYFCASSVLLSHNEQFFGPGTRLTVL.

The CDR3 region has the DNA TGTGCCAGTAGCGACCCCCGGGACAGGGGAGACGAGCAGTACTTC. Residues: CASSDPRDRGDEQYF. The chain is built from TRBV19 and TRBJ2-7; 10 positions agree with TRBD1. The CDR3 loop spans 15 amino acids. Germline CDR1 LNHDA, CDR2 SQIVND (reference sequence). V was pared by 6 bases and J by 5 bases, with 10 bases of the junction left unmatched.

The chain uses TRBV11-2 and TRBJ1-1; no clear D gene. In germline, CDR1 is SGHAT, CDR2 FQNNGV. The CDR3 sequence is 13 residues long. Between the trimmed V and J ends, which lost 2 bases and 4 bases, there was a span of 8 bases. In DNA, the CDR3 is TGTGCCAGCAGCTTATGGTCGAGCACTGAAGCTTTCTTT. It translates to CASSLWSSTEAFF.

This chain connects TRBV6-6 to TRBJ1-2, with TRBD1 matching over 9 bases. This CDR3 has 15 amino acids. The ends lost 2 bases at V and 4 bases at J; junction bases unmatched: 5. Germline V lookup: CDR1 MNHNY, CDR2 SVGAGI (reference sequence). CDR3 DNA: TGTGCCAGCAGTTACAGCACAGGGGGCGGCTATGGCTACACCTTC. This encodes CASSYSTGGGYGYTF.

This clone was counted between two and nine times. Within the sample, other DNA sequences also encode this same CDR3. The chain is built from TRBV5-1 and TRBJ1-1; D perhaps matches TRBD1 (5 bases). The V gene's germline CDR1 is SGHRS and CDR2 YFSETQ. Trimming pared 4 bases from V and 1 base from J, leaving 8 bases between. CDR3 length equals 13 residues. The CDR3 loop is CASSPTGNTEAFF. Written as DNA, the CDR3 is TGCGCCAGCAGCCCAACAGGGAACACTGAAGCTTTCTTT.

The rearrangement links TRBV4-3 to TRBJ2-5; D may be TRBD2 (6 bases). Trimming cost V 2 bases and J 9 bases, with 13 bases left between them. There are 13 residues in the CDR3. Germline loops: CDR1 LGHNA, CDR2 YSLEER. CDR3 in amino acids: CASSQWGETAQYF. CDR3 coding DNA: TGCGCCAGCAGCCAATGGGGGGAGACGGCCCAGTACTTC.

The chain uses TRBV2 and TRBJ2-1, with 12 bases lining up with TRBD1. This CDR3 is 17 amino acids long. The trim removed 4 bases at V and 6 bases at J, leaving 10 bases unmatched. Looked up from germline, CDR1 is SNHLY and CDR2 is FYNNEI. CDR3 amino acids: CASSAGTGGRWANEQFF. The CDR3 nucleotides are TGTGCCAGCAGTGCCGGGACAGGGGGCCGGTGGGCCAATGAGCAGTTCTTC.

The chain joins TRBV11-3 to TRBJ2-7, with D tentatively TRBD1 (6 bases). V lost 5 bases and J lost 0, with 14 bases in between. This CDR3 contains 15 residues. Germline V lookup: CDR1 SGHNT, CDR2 YENEEA. CDR3: CASSPQQTGSYEQYF. Written as DNA, the CDR3 is TGTGCCAGCAGCCCCCAACAGACAGGCTCCTACGAGCAGTACTTC.

The genes are TRBV11-2 and TRBJ2-7; TRBD2 agrees at 7 bases. Germline loops: CDR1 SGHAT, CDR2 FQNNGV. The V segment lost 5 bases and the J segment 4 bases; nucleotides outside the gene matches: 11. CDR3 size: 15 residues. The CDR3 region is CASSLQRGQGYEQYF. The CDR3 DNA reads as TGTGCCAGCAGCCTCCAGCGGGGTCAGGGTTACGAGCAGTACTTC.